This T cell receptor beta chain was sequenced during a study of preoperative IRX-2 immunotherapy in early breast cancer (dated by TCRdb to about 2019). On this clone itself: The antigen it binds to is not known. Base qualities were left out, and no much larger clone turns up one base away.

This sample's treatment or condition label indicates: preoperative locoregional IRX-2 cytokine immunotherapy. The samples were obtained from a phase Ib study in which preoperative, locoregional IRX-2 cytokine immunotherapy intended to prime immune responses was tested. Before surgery, IRX-2 was given to the donors, who were patients with early-stage breast cancer. Libraries were made using the immunoSEQ multiplex PCR assay. Imported from immuneACCESS, the table was reduced by TCRdb to in-frame sequences with V and J called. These copies leave out some clones; in studies compared against another copy, an unresolved V gene accounts for under half, and the cause of the remainder is not known. The sample table shows roughly 34,000 clones, and nearly 90% are seen once. The top ten clones comprise over 1.5% of the sample. V sheds 5 bases and J sheds 7 bases, leaving 12 bases between their ends. The germline V gene (reference sequence) supplies CDR1 LNHDA and CDR2 SQIVND. The CDR3 goes from the cysteine to the phenylalanine over 13 residues. Of all the DNA, just the CDR3 is kept, 39 bases in frame from base 1.

The receptor comes from a human donor with breast cancer. The specimen comprised tumor tissue, sampled after IRX-2 immunotherapy. The receptor chain draws on TRBV19 and TRBJ2-1; TRBD2 is a weak D gene call, 6 bases matching. The nucleotide sequence reads as follows: TGTGCCAGTAGTGGCGGGACTCCTAATGAGCAGTTCTTC. It is translated as CASSGGTPNEQFF. Supplemented by the reference TRBV19 and TRBJ2-1 proteins around the CDR3, the complete variable domain is DGGITQSPKYLFRKEGQNVTLSCEQNLNHDAMYWYRQDPGQGLRLIYYSQIVNDFQKGDIAEGYSVSREKKESFPLTVTSAQKNPTAFYLCASSGGTPNEQFFGPGTRLTVL.